Presented here are 26 T cell receptor beta chains from one specimen sequenced in a study of identical twins. MiXCR, applied by TCRdb to the 5' RACE reads, yields one record per CDR3 protein. The sample lists under 900,000 distinct CDR3 sequences, over 15% occurring once. These sequences were also reported in another study, on T cells expressing NK-cell markers.

Sequenced sample: PBMCs. The receptors stem from a woman aged 18-35 years in good health.

This clonotype was seen a few times. This sequence joins TRBV5-1 and TRBJ2-5; tentatively, D is TRBD2 (5 bases). Germline CDR1 and CDR2: SGHRS and YFSETQ. This CDR3 region has 14 residues. With 0 bases removed from V and 5 bases from J, the gap between germline ends came to 11 bases. The CDR3 region has the DNA TGCGCCAGCAGCTTGGCCCCGGGGTCGGAGACCCAGTACTTC. It specifies CASSLAPGSETQYF.

The J gene is TRBJ2-3, the V gene TRBV6-1, with 12 bases aligning to TRBD2. The germline V gene encodes CDR1 MNHNS and CDR2 SASEGT. This CDR3 spans 16 amino acids. Trimming at V came to 5 bases and at J to 9 bases, leaving 12 bases not matched to a gene. This CDR3 reads CASSPGGTGLAGTQYF. The DNA for the CDR3 is TGTGCCAGCAGTCCCGGTGGGACCGGACTAGCGGGGACGCAGTATTTT.

This clonotype has a handful of counts. V usage is TRBV6-1 and J usage is TRBJ2-7; D is unresolved. The CDR3 spans 16 residues. Germline lookup yields CDR1 MNHNS and CDR2 SASEGT. The V end lost 5 bases, the J end lost 0 bases, and 17 bases lay between the germline ends. CDR3: CASSPTGPRSSYEQYF. CDR3 nucleotide sequence: TGTGCCAGCAGTCCCACGGGTCCTAGGAGCTCCTACGAGCAGTACTTC.

This clonotype was detected only a few times. The chain joins TRBV7-2 to TRBJ2-3; 7 positions match TRBD2. V lost 1 base and J lost 4; bases outside the gene matches: 8. Per the germline V gene, CDR1 is SGHTA and CDR2 is FQGNSA. The CDR3 is 16 residues long. This chain's CDR3 is CASSLGSGGSPDTQYF. The CDR3 DNA reads as TGTGCCAGCAGCTTAGGGAGCGGCGGGAGCCCAGATACGCAGTATTTT.

The chain joins TRBV3-1 to TRBJ2-5; 8 positions match TRBD2. V trimming: 3 bases; J trimming: 7 bases; junction bases outside the gene matches: 13. The length of the CDR3 is 16 residues. Germline V gene sequence: CDR1 LGHDT, CDR2 YNNKEL (reference sequence). The CDR3 sequence is CASSHLGRDSLGTQYF. CDR3 coding DNA: TGTGCCAGCAGCCACCTCGGGAGGGATTCCCTAGGGACCCAGTACTTC.

The chain has TRBV20-1 and TRBJ2-1; D tentatively fits TRBD1 or TRBD2 (5 bases each). This CDR3 spans 14 amino acids. V was pared by 5 bases and J by 4 bases, with 15 bases between. The V gene's germline CDR1 is DFQATT and CDR2 SNEGSKA (reference sequence). This chain's CDR3 is CSASSRDRYNEQFF. The DNA for the CDR3 is TGCAGTGCTTCATCTAGGGACCGTTACAATGAGCAGTTCTTC.

The rearrangement links TRBV29-1 to TRBJ1-2; the D is unclear. The V gene's germline CDR1 is SQVTM and CDR2 ANQGSEA. The CDR3 covers 12 residues. The V and J ends lost 7 bases and 1 base respectively, with 10 bases between them. As DNA, the CDR3 is TGCAGCGGATACACTCATAACTATGGCTACACCTTC. It specifies CSGYTHNYGYTF.

The chain links TRBV6-6 to TRBJ1-1; D not certain. The CDR3 has 12 residues. Germline V lookup: CDR1 MNHNY, CDR2 SVGAGI (reference sequence). The V end lost 7 bases, the J end lost 0 bases, and 6 bases lay between the germline ends. The CDR3 coding sequence is TGTGCCAGCAAACTATTGAACACTGAAGCTTTCTTT. Protein product: CASKLLNTEAFF.

This clonotype was recorded a few times. V gene TRBV5-6 combines with J gene TRBJ1-1, with 12 bases that match TRBD1. The CDR3 has 15 residues. Germline V CDR1 and CDR2: SGHDT, YYEEEE. The V segment lost 3 bases and the J segment 4 bases; nucleotides outside the gene matches: 4. CDR3 loop: CASSWGQGAFTEAFF. Written as DNA, the CDR3 is TGTGCCAGCAGCTGGGGACAGGGGGCGTTCACTGAAGCTTTCTTT.

In nucleotides, the CDR3 is TGTGCCAGCAGCGTCGGAAGCGCCTCCTACGAGCAGTACTTC. Protein product: CASSVGSASYEQYF. The chain uses TRBV9 and TRBJ2-7; no clear D. CDR3 length: 14 amino acids. Trimming pared 2 bases from V and 0 bases from J, leaving 9 bases between. Germline-derived CDR1 and CDR2 are SGDLS and YYNGEE.

The rearrangement uses TRBV12-3 or TRBV12-4 and TRBJ2-2; perhaps TRBD1 as D (5 bases). V was trimmed by 5 bases and J by 2 bases, leaving 9 bases between them. The CDR3 length is 14 residues. In DNA form, the CDR3 reads TGTGCCAGCAGTGACAGCTTAAACACCGGGGAGCTGTTTTTT. Translating gives CASSDSLNTGELFF.

Written as DNA, the CDR3 is TGCAGCGTTCGGGGGGCCTTGAACACTGAAGCTTTCTTT. Translation: CSVRGALNTEAFF. This chain links TRBV29-1 with TRBJ1-1, with D possibly being TRBD1 (6 bases). V dropped 5 bases and J dropped 0 bases, with 10 bases sitting between them. The CDR3 extends over 13 amino acids. Per germline, CDR1 SQVTM and CDR2 ANQGSEA.

The sample holds a few counts of this clonotype. CDR3 residues: CASSLIVSVEETQYF. As DNA, the CDR3 is TGTGCCAGCAGCTTAATTGTGTCAGTTGAAGAGACCCAGTACTTC. The chain has TRBV7-2 and TRBJ2-5; D gene uncertain. Germline V gene data show CDR1 as SGHTA and CDR2 as FQGNSA. The CDR3 loop spans 15 amino acids. Trimming removed 2 bases at V and 3 bases at J, with 13 bases between.

The chain is built from TRBV6-2 or TRBV6-3 and TRBJ1-5; D unresolved. Trimming pared 5 bases from V and 4 bases from J, leaving 12 bases between. The CDR3 extends over 14 amino acids. CDR1 and CDR2 from the germline V gene are MNHEY and SVGEGT. The chain's CDR3 is CASSRRRENQPQHF. The DNA for the CDR3 is TGTGCCAGCAGTCGTCGACGGGAAAATCAGCCCCAGCATTTT.

The chain is built from TRBV11-1 and TRBJ2-1; D perhaps matches TRBD1 (6 bases). CDR1 SGHAT and CDR2 FQDESV come from the germline V gene (reference sequence). V lost 1 base to trimming and J lost 1 base, with 17 bases between them. The CDR3 has 18 amino acids. DNA for the CDR3: TGTGCCAGCAGCTTAGTGGGTAGCAGGGGCGTTTCCTACAATGAGCAGTTCTTC. As protein: CASSLVGSRGVSYNEQFF.

This clonotype was detected only a few times. This chain links TRBV11-2 with TRBJ1-4; D is perhaps TRBD1 (5 bases). The CDR3 has 15 residues. V was shortened by 3 bases and J by 3 bases, with 11 bases between the two germline ends. Germline V lookup: CDR1 SGHAT, CDR2 FQNNGV. The CDR3 sequence is CASSFAGTPNEKLFF. CDR3 in DNA: TGTGCCAGCAGCTTTGCGGGGACCCCTAATGAAAAACTGTTTTTT.

The J gene is TRBJ2-5, the V gene TRBV9, with unresolved D. The V end was cut by 0 bases, the J end by 2 bases, with 11 bases between. Germline values: CDR1 SGDLS, CDR2 YYNGEE. CDR3 length equals 15 residues. Here the CDR3 reads CASSVDSAVQETQYF. The DNA for the CDR3 is TGTGCCAGCAGCGTAGATTCAGCAGTGCAAGAGACCCAGTACTTC.

This clonotype was seen a few times. The chain couples TRBV6-1 to TRBJ1-2; TRBD1 agrees at 7 bases. The germline V gene has CDR1 MNHNS and CDR2 SASEGT. V shed 6 bases, J shed 4 bases, and the junction held 8 bases outside the gene matches. CDR3 size: 14 residues. The CDR3 sequence is CASSRGQPIYGYTF. The DNA of the CDR3 is TGTGCCAGCAGCCGGGGACAGCCTATCTATGGCTACACCTTC.

This clonotype was recorded many times. The chain employs TRBV6-2 or TRBV6-3 and TRBJ2-7, with TRBD1 matching 9 bases. The V gene end was trimmed by 1 base and the J gene end by 3 bases; junction bases not matched to a gene: 4. Germline assignment: CDR1 MNHEY and CDR2 SVGEGT. The CDR3 is made up of 15 amino acids. The CDR3 DNA follows: TGTGCCAGCAGTTACTTGGGACAGGGTGTCTACGAGCAGTACTTC. This sequence encodes CASSYLGQGVYEQYF.

V gene TRBV10-3 combines with J gene TRBJ1-1; D uncertain. V shed 7 bases and J shed 0 bases, with 9 bases lying between them. The CDR3 totals 13 residues. Per germline, CDR1 ENHRY and CDR2 SYGVKD. The chain's CDR3 is CAIMAEMNTEAFF. Written as DNA, the CDR3 is TGTGCCATCATGGCTGAGATGAACACTGAAGCTTTCTTT.

The rearrangement joins TRBV19 to TRBJ2-1; D is unresolved. The V end was cut by 7 bases, the J end by 7 bases, with 17 bases between. The CDR3 covers 14 residues. The germline V gene has CDR1 LNHDA and CDR2 SQIVND (reference sequence). This CDR3 is CASTPTGRSNEQFF. The CDR3 DNA follows: TGTGCCAGTACCCCCACCGGCAGGTCGAATGAGCAGTTCTTC.

This clonotype was counted only a few times. The chain links TRBV6-2 or TRBV6-3 to TRBJ2-7; D is ambiguous. V was pared by 1 base and J by 6 bases, with 7 bases between. CDR1 and CDR2 (germline): MNHEY, SVGEGT. The CDR3 totals 12 residues. CDR3 protein: CASSYFRFEQYF. As DNA, the CDR3 is TGTGCCAGCAGTTACTTCCGTTTCGAGCAGTACTTC.

This chain connects TRBV6-1 to TRBJ2-1, with D uncertain. This CDR3 is 13 amino acids long. CDR1 is MNHNS, CDR2 SASEGT, per germline. Trimming took 10 bases from V and 9 from J, leaving 19 bases between them. The CDR3 nucleotides are TGTGCCACCGGCCGCCGCGATATCGCTGAGCAGTTCTTC. Protein product: CATGRRDIAEQFF.

The chain has TRBV7-9 and TRBJ1-2; D ambiguous. This CDR3 region has 16 residues. Trimming pared 4 bases from V and 4 bases from J, leaving 19 bases between. CDR1 is SEHNR, CDR2 FQNEAQ, per germline (reference sequence). The CDR3 loop is CASSSPLLSSSYGYTF. Written as DNA, the CDR3 is TGTGCCAGCAGCTCCCCCCTCCTCAGTTCCAGCTATGGCTACACCTTC.

This clonotype was detected a few times. This chain joins TRBV6-2 or TRBV6-3 and TRBJ2-1, with D possibly called TRBD1 or TRBD2 (6 bases each). The germline gives CDR1 MNHEY, CDR2 SVGEGT. Trimming removed 4 bases at V and 9 bases at J, with 13 bases between. The CDR3 covers 13 residues. CDR3 loop: CASSLFRGGEQFF. Written as DNA, the CDR3 is TGTGCCAGCAGTTTGTTCAGGGGAGGTGAGCAGTTCTTC.

This sequence joins TRBV20-1 and TRBJ2-5; the D is unclear. The CDR3 has 12 amino acids. Germline V gene lookup returns CDR1 DFQATT and CDR2 SNEGSKA (reference sequence). V gave up 4 bases and J gave up 4 bases, with 10 bases separating them. CDR3 bases: TGCAGTGCTATGGACCAGTTAGAGACCCAGTACTTC. The encoded protein is CSAMDQLETQYF.